This TCR beta chain was sequenced during a study of T cell changes during pregnancy in multiple sclerosis. The method was immunoSEQ multiplex PCR; TCRdb's version includes in-frame clones alone and lacks a portion of them. The sample includes about 50,000 clones, 80% to 95% of them seen just once. V gave up 2 bases and J gave up 4 bases, with 17 bases separating them. Germline V gives CDR1 SGHDN, CDR2 FVKESK. The CDR3 spans 16 residues. This chain joins TRBV14 and TRBJ1-1; D not resolved. This TCR derives from a female donor with multiple sclerosis, enrolled in a pregnancy study. The sequences come from CD4+ T cells from peripheral blood mononuclear cells, collected in the second trimester of pregnancy. The CDR3 DNA sequence: TGTGCCAGCAGCCAATGGGGAGGGAGGAAGTCCACTGAAGCTTTCTTT. Protein product: CASSQWGGRKSTEAFF.